The present T cell receptor (beta chain) was sequenced within a study of T cells in Graves' hyperthyroidism and ophthalmopathy. Study in general: Peripheral blood samples were taken at initial diagnosis, prior to any treatment. Broader study findings: Most thyroid clonotypes expanded above 0.001 were also detected in blood.

Newly diagnosed hyperthyroidism patients aged 18 to 65 years had disease lasting under 2 months. Pregnant or lactating patients were excluded, as were those with uncontrolled infection or other autoimmune disease. Note on this clonotype: The antigen is not known.

Using RNA transcripts as the source, TCR beta CDR3 regions were amplified. Initially, a first-round RT-PCR of the TCR CDR3 employed the HTBI primer set. TCRdb itself ran the multiplex PCR reads through MiXCR, one entry per CDR3 protein. The sample lists about 740,000 distinct CDR3 sequences, about 15% seen once, with 10% in the top ten. Trimming cost V 7 bases and J 2 bases, with 8 bases left between them. CDR3 length: 11 amino acids. The germline CDR1 and CDR2 sequences are SQVTM and ANQGSEA. The specimen was blood. This chain connects TRBV29-1 to TRBJ1-1, with D perhaps matching TRBD1 (6 bases). This clonotype originated in a woman aged 18-29 years with Graves' hyperthyroidism. The chain's CDR3 is CSGTVNTEAFF. CDR3 coding DNA: TGCAGCGGGACAGTTAACACTGAAGCTTTCTTT.